One sample yielded the 31 T cell receptor beta chains listed below, sequenced in a study of T cell clonality in common variable immunodeficiency. Method: immunoSEQ multiplex PCR; TCRdb's copy keeps in-frame clones and lacks some. The sample was found to contain 40,000 to 45,000 clones, and every one recurs. The source material was peripheral blood mononuclear cells. The receptors were sampled from a person aged 18 to 75 in good health.

This clone was seen a handful of times. CDR3 sequence: CASSLTSGVSYNEQFF. Partial CDR3 DNA: TGTGCCAGCAGCTTAACTAGCGGGGTCTCCTACAATGAG. The chain uses TRBV7-6 and TRBJ2-1; 10 positions agree with TRBD2. The CDR3 end falls 3 residues outside the read, so it is completed with the germline J gene. The germline CDR1 and CDR2 sequences are SGHVS and FNYEAQ. This CDR3 spans 16 amino acids. V dropped 2 bases and J dropped 0; count of bases not matched to a gene: 1.

This clone showed up many times. The read ends 3 residues early relative to the CDR3; the germline J gene fills the gap. J is TRBJ2-1 and V is TRBV10-3, with 11 bases lining up with TRBD2. The CDR3 runs 14 residues. V dropped 8 bases and J dropped 9; count of bases not matched to a gene: 9. The germline V gene has CDR1 ENHRY and CDR2 SYGVKD. The sequenced CDR3 bases are TGTGCCATCGCGGGACTAGCGGAGGAAGGTGAG. Protein sequence: CAIAGLAEEGE. From start to end, the CDR3 is CAIAGLAEEGEQFF.

This clone was picked up many times. The CDR3 goes on 3 residues after the read ends, and that part is filled in from the germline J gene. J is TRBJ2-5 and V is TRBV5-1, with TRBD2 matching 16 bases. Per the germline V gene, CDR1 is SGHRS and CDR2 is YFSETQ. V lost 5 bases and J lost 5; bases outside the gene matches: 9. This CDR3 region has 17 residues. Partial CDR3 DNA: TGCGCCAGCAGACTCGAGGGACTAGCGGGAGGGCTTGAGACC. As protein: CASRLEGLAGGLET. The whole CDR3 sequence is CASRLEGLAGGLETQYF.

This clone was detected only a few times. From the germline J gene comes the end of the CDR3, since the read stops 3 residues before it. V gene TRBV11-1 combines with J gene TRBJ2-1, with 8 bases identical to TRBD1. From germline, CDR1 is SGHAT and CDR2 FQDESV (reference sequence). The V segment lost 3 bases and the J segment 7 bases; nucleotides outside the gene matches: 8. The CDR3 contains 15 residues. CDR3 DNA, as far as it was read: TGTGCCAGCAGCTTCGGACAGGGAATCATTAATGAG. Translating gives CASSFGQGIINE. The full CDR3 protein reads CASSFGQGIINEQFF.

This clone is judged medium-sized. With the read ending 3 residues before the CDR3 end, the germline J gene is used to fill in that end. The chain employs TRBV20-1 and TRBJ2-5; 8 bases align to TRBD1. This CDR3 has 16 residues. Germline V CDR1 and CDR2: DFQATT, SNEGSKA (reference sequence). Germline trimming cut 3 bases from V and 5 bases from J; bases unmatched to any gene: 14. The CDR3 region is CSASSVQQGVGETQYF. The part of the CDR3 DNA that was read is TGCAGTGCTAGTTCAGTACAACAGGGGGTGGGTGAGACC.

This clone appeared a few times. The sequenced fragment ends 3 residues before the CDR3 boundary, so the rest is inferred from the germline J gene. The chain joins TRBV20-1 to TRBJ2-7, with TRBD2 identical over 10 bases. Germline values: CDR1 DFQATT, CDR2 SNEGSKA (reference sequence). CDR3 size: 14 residues. V was clipped by 5 bases and J by 1 base; unmatched bases: 5. Incomplete CDR3 DNA: TGCAGTGCTGAACTAGCGGGGCTATCCTACGAG. It specifies CSAELAGLSYE. The whole CDR3 sequence reads CSAELAGLSYEQYF.

This clone was detected only a few times. The DNA ends 3 residues before the CDR3 does, and the rest of the CDR3 is filled in from the germline J gene. V gene TRBV5-8 combines with J gene TRBJ1-4; 10 bases are shared with TRBD1. V shed 2 bases and J 8 bases; nucleotides not matched to a gene: 6. CDR3 length: 15 residues. Looked up from germline, CDR1 is SGHTS and CDR2 is YDEGEE. CDR3: CASSFRTGGKEKLFF. The sequenced part of the CDR3 DNA is TGTGCCAGCAGCTTTAGGACAGGGGGAAAAGAAAAA.

This clone showed up many times. The read terminates 3 residues ahead of where the CDR3 ends, so the germline J gene completes it. V usage is TRBV23-1 and J usage is TRBJ2-7; D unresolved. TRBV23-1 is assigned to the ORF class and has an uncertain function. V was shortened by 0 bases and J by 1 base, with 16 bases between the two germline ends. The CDR3 loop spans 17 amino acids. The covered CDR3 bases are TGCGCCAGCAGTCAATCGAAGCTACTAAGGAGATCCTACGAG. This translates into CASSQSKLLRRSYE. The entire CDR3 protein reads CASSQSKLLRRSYEQYF.

This clone has at least ten counts. The read ends 3 residues early relative to the CDR3; the germline J gene fills the gap. V and J are TRBV7-9 and TRBJ1-2, with a possible D match to TRBD1 (6 bases). The CDR3 contains 13 residues. Germline CDR1 SEHNR, CDR2 FQNEAQ (reference sequence). V was cut by 7 bases and J by 4 bases, with 13 bases left in between. CDR3 amino acids: CASTQVTGYGYTF. The sequenced part of the CDR3 DNA is TGTGCCAGCACCCAAGTGACAGGCTATGGC.

This clone was counted at least ten times. The read ends 3 residues before the CDR3 terminus; that terminus is restored from the germline J gene. The chain links TRBV20-1 to TRBJ1-1; perhaps TRBD1 as D (5 bases). The V gene's germline CDR1 is DFQATT and CDR2 SNEGSKA (reference sequence). V was trimmed by 5 bases and J by 5 bases, leaving 12 bases between them. CDR3 length: 12 amino acids. CDR3 sequence reads: CSALRVGTEAFF. CDR3 bases read: TGCAGTGCTCTCAGGGTTGGGACTGAA.

This clone was seen repeatedly, ten times or more. The CDR3 goes on 3 residues after the read ends, and that part is filled in from the germline J gene. The V call is TRBV29-1, the J call TRBJ1-4; D unclear. V gave up 6 bases and J gave up 5 bases, with 7 bases separating them. The length of the CDR3 is 11 residues. Germline lookup yields CDR1 SQVTM and CDR2 ANQGSEA. Incomplete CDR3 DNA: TGCAGCGTCGGGGAGAATGAAAAA. This encodes CSVGENEK. The whole CDR3 reads CSVGENEKLFF.

For this clone: Read sequence stops 3 residues before the CDR3 end, and the germline J gene provides the missing end. The gene calls are TRBV20-1 and TRBJ1-5; 8 bases are shared with TRBD1. The CDR3 spans 15 residues. Trimming took 5 bases from V and 1 from J; bases not matched to a gene: 7. Germline CDR1 reads DFQATT; CDR2 reads SNEGSKA (reference sequence). CDR3 in amino acids: CSAEHRGFSNQPQHF. The sequenced part of the CDR3 DNA is TGCAGTGCTGAGCACAGGGGGTTCAGCAATCAGCCC.

This clone was seen ten or more times. The read terminates 3 residues before the CDR3 end, so the remaining end is supplied by the germline J gene. The chain employs TRBV9 and TRBJ2-1; no firm D call. CDR3 size: 13 residues. V lost 0 bases to trimming and J lost 7 bases, with 8 bases between them. Germline V gene data show CDR1 as SGDLS and CDR2 as YYNGEE. Incomplete CDR3 DNA: TGTGCCAGCAGCGTAGGGGCCTGGAATGAG. Its translation: CASSVGAWNE. The whole CDR3 protein reads CASSVGAWNEQFF.

Details on this clone: The read halts 3 residues ahead of the CDR3 end, with the missing end drawn from the germline J gene. This chain uses TRBV6-4 with TRBJ2-7, with D hard to call. Germline V lookup: CDR1 MRHNA, CDR2 SNTAGT. The CDR3 has 17 amino acids. The germline V and J ends were trimmed by 0 bases and 3 bases, with 18 bases remaining between them. The CDR3 loop is CASSDSKYGSILYEQYF. Partial CDR3 DNA: TGTGCCAGCAGTGACTCCAAATACGGGTCGATCCTCTACGAG.

This clone was counted a few times. The read ends 3 residues early relative to the CDR3; the germline J gene fills the gap. The rearrangement links TRBV19 to TRBJ1-2, with a tentative D call TRBD1 (5 bases). Germline CDR1 is LNHDA and CDR2 is SQIVND (reference sequence). The CDR3 is 14 amino acids. The sequenced part of the CDR3 DNA is TGTGCCAGTAGTTCGACTAGCGGGGCCTACGAC. Amino acids: CASSSTSGAYD. The whole CDR3 region reads CASSSTSGAYDYTF.

This clone was seen ten or more times. The read terminates 3 residues ahead of where the CDR3 ends, so the germline J gene completes it. This chain links TRBV7-9 with TRBJ2-7; perhaps TRBD2 as D (6 bases). V was clipped by 7 bases and J by 0 bases, with 13 bases between them. In germline, CDR1 is SEHNR, CDR2 FQNEAQ (reference sequence). The CDR3 runs 14 residues. This CDR3 reads CASKPGEDSYEQYF. The CDR3 DNA, read in part, is TGTGCCAGCAAACCGGGGGAGGACTCCTACGAG.

This clone was observed many times. The read is 3 residues too short to cover the CDR3 end, so that end is filled in from the germline J gene. The chain uses TRBV15 and TRBJ2-3; D possibly corresponds to TRBD2 (6 bases). Trimming left V 5 bases short and J 2 bases short, with 17 bases between. This CDR3 spans 16 amino acids. CDR1 LNHNV and CDR2 YYDKDF come from the germline V gene (reference sequence). The sequenced CDR3 bases are TGTGCCACCAGCGGGGGGATTGGGACCCCCACAGATACG. This codes for CATSGGIGTPTDT. The whole CDR3 reads CATSGGIGTPTDTQYF.

Regarding this clone: Coverage ceases 3 residues before the CDR3 finishes, and the germline J gene fills in the end. The chain has TRBV7-8 and TRBJ1-3; D is ambiguous. The germline CDR1 and CDR2 sequences are SGHVS and FQNEAQ. This CDR3 contains 16 residues. V was clipped by 5 bases and J by 0 bases, with 14 bases between them. The CDR3 sequence is CASSPRTGYSGNTIYF. Incomplete CDR3 DNA: TGTGCCAGCAGCCCCAGGACGGGGTACTCTGGAAACACC.

This clone was counted at least ten times. The CDR3 end lies 3 residues beyond the end of the read and is filled in from the germline J gene. The chain joins TRBV28 to TRBJ2-7, with 7 bases identical to TRBD1. This CDR3 comprises 11 residues. With 10 bases clipped from V and 4 bases from J, the junction kept 4 bases outside the gene matches. CDR1 is MDHEN, CDR2 SYDVKM, per germline. Incomplete CDR3 DNA: TGTGCCACCCAGGGGGAATACGAG. It specifies CATQGEYE. The full CDR3 protein reads CATQGEYEQYF.

Of note for this clone: The CDR3 end lies 3 residues beyond the end of the read and is filled in from the germline J gene. The chain couples TRBV7-2 to TRBJ2-2; no definite D call. From germline, CDR1 is SGHTA and CDR2 FQGNSA. V lost 1 base to trimming and J lost 4 bases, with 10 bases between them. The CDR3 extends over 15 amino acids. Partial CDR3 DNA: TGTGCCAGCAGCTTAGGTCTTAGAGCCACCGGGGAG. It specifies CASSLGLRATGE. The entire CDR3 reads CASSLGLRATGELFF.

This clone was counted many times. The read comes to an end 3 residues before the CDR3 does, leaving the germline J gene to fill in the end. V usage is TRBV20-1 and J usage is TRBJ2-2; possibly TRBD1 for D (5 bases). The CDR3 sequence is 15 residues long. Between the trimmed V and J ends, which lost 5 bases and 0 bases, there was a span of 13 bases. Germline-derived CDR1 and CDR2 are DFQATT and SNEGSKA (reference sequence). Incomplete CDR3 DNA: TGCAGTGCTCTCCAGGGCGAAACGAACACCGGGGAG. Translating gives CSALQGETNTGE. The CDR3 in its entirety is CSALQGETNTGELFF.

This clone has a count of ten or more. The CDR3 end lies 3 residues beyond the end of the read and is filled in from the germline J gene. The V and J genes are TRBV6-2 or TRBV6-3 and TRBJ2-2, with TRBD2 matching over 9 bases. Germline V gene lookup returns CDR1 MNHEY and CDR2 SVGEGT. The CDR3 length is 15 residues. V was clipped by 8 bases and J by 3 bases; unmatched bases: 7. The CDR3 bases that were read are TGTGCCAGCGAAGCGGGAGGTATGGACACCGGGGAG. Translation gives CASEAGGMDTGE. In full, the CDR3 reads CASEAGGMDTGELFF.

This clone was recorded at least ten times. The read terminates 3 residues ahead of where the CDR3 ends, so the germline J gene completes it. The chain has TRBV7-6 and TRBJ2-5, with 7 bases identical to TRBD1. Losses at the gene ends were 2 bases for V and 2 bases for J; bases not matched to a gene: 2. Germline CDR1 SGHVS, CDR2 FNYEAQ. The CDR3 runs 14 residues. The CDR3 is CASSLPTGQETQYF. CDR3 bases read: TGTGCCAGCAGCTTACCGACAGGGCAAGAGACC.

This clone was observed many times. Read coverage stops 3 residues before the CDR3 terminus; the germline J gene supplies the remainder. This chain links TRBV14 with TRBJ1-2, with D possibly being TRBD1 (5 bases). The CDR3 is 12 amino acids. From germline, CDR1 is SGHDN and CDR2 FVKESK. Incomplete CDR3 DNA: TGTGCCAGCAGCCAGCAGGGCGTCGGC. This sequence encodes CASSQQGVG. The complete CDR3 sequence is CASSQQGVGYTF.

This clone was found many times. The read ends 3 residues shy of where the CDR3 ends; the end is completed using the germline J gene. The chain uses TRBV20-1 and TRBJ2-7; 8 bases are a match to TRBD2. The V segment lost 0 bases and the J segment 1 base; nucleotides outside the gene matches: 5. The CDR3 runs to 15 residues. Germline CDR1 DFQATT, CDR2 SNEGSKA (reference sequence). CDR3: CSARDPSGSSYEQYF. The sequenced part of the CDR3 DNA is TGCAGTGCTAGAGATCCTAGCGGGTCTTCCTACGAG.

In its sample, this clone was seen many times. Mismatch with germline at one junction end may stem from a read error. Partial CDR3 DNA: TGCGCCAGCAGCCAAGGCAGGGAATCTAATGAAAAA. This gives the protein CASSQGRESNEK. The complete CDR3 protein is CASSQGRESNEKLFF. The chain recombines TRBV4-2 with TRBJ1-4; TRBD1 might be the D (5 bases). The observed sequence ends 3 residues before the CDR3 terminus, with the missing tail filled in from the germline J gene. The CDR3 runs 15 residues. The germline gives CDR1 LGHNA, CDR2 YNFKEQ.

This clone was observed a handful of times. The read is 3 residues too short to cover the CDR3 end, so that end is filled in from the germline J gene. This chain uses TRBV11-3 with TRBJ2-2; TRBD1 is a possible D gene (6 bases). This CDR3 is built from 12 residues. The V gene lost 9 bases and the J gene lost 7 bases, with 12 bases spanning the gap. Looked up from germline, CDR1 is SGHNT and CDR2 is YENEEA. Partial CDR3 DNA: TGTGCCAGTAAACAGGGCAGCGGGGAG. It specifies CASKQGSGE. The CDR3 reads in full as CASKQGSGELFF.

This clone was seen many times. The read terminates 3 residues ahead of where the CDR3 ends, so the germline J gene completes it. The rearrangement joins TRBV5-1 to TRBJ1-4; 11 positions match TRBD1. The junction had 3 bases not matched to a gene; V was cut back by 1 base and J by 7 bases. CDR3 size: 15 residues. Germline CDR1 reads SGHRS; CDR2 reads YFSETQ. The DNA read from the CDR3 is TGCGCCAGCAGCTTGCGGACAGGGGGCGGTGAAAAA. It translates to CASSLRTGGGEK. The CDR3 in full is CASSLRTGGGEKLFF.

This clone was seen many times. The sequenced fragment ends 3 residues before the CDR3 boundary, so the rest is inferred from the germline J gene. V is TRBV7-6 and J is TRBJ2-5; D tentatively fits TRBD1 or TRBD2 (7 bases each). V lost 3 bases to trimming and J lost 5 bases, with 16 bases between them. CDR1 and CDR2 (germline): SGHVS, FNYEAQ. The CDR3 runs 15 residues. This CDR3 is CASSFRQGGKETQYF. Partial CDR3 DNA: TGTGCCAGCAGCTTTAGACAGGGAGGGAAGGAGACC.

The sample holds many counts of this clone. The read ends 3 residues shy of where the CDR3 ends; the end is completed using the germline J gene. This chain connects TRBV9 to TRBJ2-1; the D gene is possibly TRBD1 (6 bases). CDR1 and CDR2 (germline): SGDLS, YYNGEE. V lost 0 bases and J 3 bases, leaving 10 bases between the germline ends. CDR3 length: 15 amino acids. CDR3 bases read: TGTGCCAGCAGCGTAGGAGGGGGAGTCTACAATGAG. Protein product: CASSVGGGVYNE. The complete CDR3 sequence is CASSVGGGVYNEQFF.

This clone was seen many times. Sequencing ends 3 residues short of the CDR3 end; the germline J gene provides the rest. V and J are TRBV7-9 and TRBJ2-2, with 10 bases matching TRBD2. The CDR3 sequence is 15 residues long. V gave up 3 bases and J gave up 8 bases; unmatched junction bases: 6. Per the germline V gene, CDR1 is SEHNR and CDR2 is FQNEAQ (reference sequence). This chain's CDR3 is CASSFTSGMSGELFF. The sequenced part of the CDR3 DNA is TGTGCCAGCAGCTTCACTAGCGGGATGTCAGGGGAG.